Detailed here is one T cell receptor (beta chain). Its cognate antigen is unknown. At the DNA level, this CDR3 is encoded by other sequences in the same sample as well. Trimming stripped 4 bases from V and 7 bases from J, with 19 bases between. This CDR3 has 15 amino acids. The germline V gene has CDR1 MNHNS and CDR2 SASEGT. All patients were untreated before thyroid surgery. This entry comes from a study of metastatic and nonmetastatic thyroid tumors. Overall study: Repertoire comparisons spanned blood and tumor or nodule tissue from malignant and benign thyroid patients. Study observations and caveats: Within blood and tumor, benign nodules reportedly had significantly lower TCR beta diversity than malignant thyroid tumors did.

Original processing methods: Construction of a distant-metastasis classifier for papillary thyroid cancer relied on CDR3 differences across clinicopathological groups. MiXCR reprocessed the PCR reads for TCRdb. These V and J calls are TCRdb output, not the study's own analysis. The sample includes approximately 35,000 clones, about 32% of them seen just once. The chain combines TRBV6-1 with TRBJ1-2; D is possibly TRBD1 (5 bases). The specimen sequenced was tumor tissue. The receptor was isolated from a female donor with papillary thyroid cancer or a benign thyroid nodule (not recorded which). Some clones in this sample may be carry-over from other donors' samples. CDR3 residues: CASSGDGRQGFGYTF. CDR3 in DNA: TGTGCCAGCAGTGGAGACGGGCGGCAGGGCTTTGGCTACACCTTC.